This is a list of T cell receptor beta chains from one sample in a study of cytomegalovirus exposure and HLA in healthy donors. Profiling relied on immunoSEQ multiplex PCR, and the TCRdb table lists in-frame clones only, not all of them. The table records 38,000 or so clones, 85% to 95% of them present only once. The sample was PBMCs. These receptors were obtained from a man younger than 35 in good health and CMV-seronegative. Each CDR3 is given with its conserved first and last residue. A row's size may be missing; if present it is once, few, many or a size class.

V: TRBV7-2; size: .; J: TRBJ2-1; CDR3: CASSLATTNSYNEQFF
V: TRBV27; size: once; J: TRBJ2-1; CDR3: CASSFVAGEQFF
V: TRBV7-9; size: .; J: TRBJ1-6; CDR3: CASRFSQGNSPLHF
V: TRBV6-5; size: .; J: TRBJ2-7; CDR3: CASSSPASGTYEQYF
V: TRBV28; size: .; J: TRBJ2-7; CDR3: CASSPPQAGYEQYF
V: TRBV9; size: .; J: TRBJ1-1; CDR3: CASSVGPTGLNTEAFF
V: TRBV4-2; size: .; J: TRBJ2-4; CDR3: CASSQEREGKNIQYF
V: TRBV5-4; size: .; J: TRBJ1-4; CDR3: CASSSDRVYREKLFF
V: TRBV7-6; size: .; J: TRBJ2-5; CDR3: CASSFSGGRETQYF
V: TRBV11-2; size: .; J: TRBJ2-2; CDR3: CASSLAGPGGTGELFF
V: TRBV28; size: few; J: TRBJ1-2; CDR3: CASRATVYGYTF
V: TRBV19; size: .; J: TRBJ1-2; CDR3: CASSLSGTGGFNYGYTF
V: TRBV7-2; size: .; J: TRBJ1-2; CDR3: CASSPGTDYGYTF
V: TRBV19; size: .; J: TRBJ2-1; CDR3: CASSPGTSGRSAVNEQFF
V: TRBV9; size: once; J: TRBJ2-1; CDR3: CASSVGTSGSPSDNEQFF
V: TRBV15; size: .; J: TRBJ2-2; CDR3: CATSSRDRGLSTGELFF
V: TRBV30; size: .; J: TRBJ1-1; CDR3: CAWSEDSGGKGLNTEAFF
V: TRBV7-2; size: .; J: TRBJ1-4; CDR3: CASSLTGSAVEPAVF
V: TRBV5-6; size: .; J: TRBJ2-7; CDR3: CASSAHGTGWSYEQYF
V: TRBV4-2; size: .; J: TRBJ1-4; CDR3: CASSQAGQGAIRAKLFF
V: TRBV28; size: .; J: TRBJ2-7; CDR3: CASSSGTSGGTYEQYF
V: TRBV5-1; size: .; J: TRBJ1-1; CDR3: CASRPGGHTEAFF
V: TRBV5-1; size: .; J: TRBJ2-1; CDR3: CASSLVRRTSGYNEQFF